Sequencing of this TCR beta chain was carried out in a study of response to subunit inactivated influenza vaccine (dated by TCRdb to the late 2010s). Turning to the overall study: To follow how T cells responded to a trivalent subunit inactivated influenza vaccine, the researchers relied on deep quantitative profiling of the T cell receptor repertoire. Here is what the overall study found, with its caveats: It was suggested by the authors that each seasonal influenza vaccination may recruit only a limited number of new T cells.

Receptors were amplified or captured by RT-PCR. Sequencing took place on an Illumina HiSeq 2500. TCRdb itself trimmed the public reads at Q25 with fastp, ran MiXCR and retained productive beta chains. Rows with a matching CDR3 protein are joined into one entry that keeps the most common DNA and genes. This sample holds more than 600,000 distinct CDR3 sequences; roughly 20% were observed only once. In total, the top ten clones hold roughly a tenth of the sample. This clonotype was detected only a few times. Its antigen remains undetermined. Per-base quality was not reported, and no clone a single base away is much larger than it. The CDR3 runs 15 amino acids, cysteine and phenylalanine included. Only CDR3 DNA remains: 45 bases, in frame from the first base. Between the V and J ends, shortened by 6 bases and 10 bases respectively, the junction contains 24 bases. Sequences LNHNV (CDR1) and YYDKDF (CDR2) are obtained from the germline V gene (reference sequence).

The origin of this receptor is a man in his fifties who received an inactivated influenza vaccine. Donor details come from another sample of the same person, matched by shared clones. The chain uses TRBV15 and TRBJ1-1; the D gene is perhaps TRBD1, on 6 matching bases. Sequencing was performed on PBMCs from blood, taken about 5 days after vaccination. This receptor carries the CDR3 CATRTYETGREGAFF. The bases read TGTGCCACCAGAACCTACGAAACAGGGCGGGAAGGAGCTTTCTTT.